The clone carrying this TCR beta chain was detected ten times or more. Antigen unknown. The sample belongs to a study of T cells in Graves' hyperthyroidism and ophthalmopathy. Germline CDR1 reads MDHEN; CDR2 reads SYDVKM. The ends lost 2 bases at V and 7 bases at J; junction bases unmatched: 12. CDR3 size: 17 residues. Overall study results and limits: Ophthalmopathy was identified by the model a median about 6.8 months ahead of onset.

From RNA transcripts, TCR beta CDR3 regions were amplified. In the first-round RT-PCR of the TCR CDR3, the HTBI primer set was used. TCRdb analysed the multiplex PCR reads with MiXCR anew, one entry per CDR3 protein. The repertoire holds around 600,000 distinct CDR3 sequences, with approximately 15% as singletons. Researchers barred patients who had uncontrolled infection, other autoimmune disease, pregnancy or lactation. The TCR sequence derives from a woman between 18 and 29 years old with Graves' ophthalmopathy. The source material was blood. The genes are TRBV28 and TRBJ1-5, with 9 bases fitting TRBD1. The CDR3 loop reads CASSLGPTGGRQQPQHF. CDR3 coding DNA: TGTGCCAGCAGTTTAGGTCCCACAGGGGGCCGGCAGCAGCCCCAGCATTTT.